This T cell receptor (beta chain) was identified during a study of beta chain features in type 1 diabetes. With regard to this clone: Its antigen is unknown.

The collection from each donor was one heparinised blood draw averaging roughly 110 mL. General observations from the study: Sequencing the cDNA could make cells with high TCR expression show up more than they should. Among type 1 diabetes patients, VDJ junctions had fewer insertions and more deletions.

Isolated RNA was reverse transcribed in full, so expressed TCRB transcripts were sequenced. Profiling relied on immunoSEQ multiplex PCR, and the TCRdb table lists in-frame clones only, not all of them. This table has 200,000 to 250,000 clones, about 11% appearing once. Sequenced sample: central memory CD4+ T cells from blood. The origin of this receptor is a man aged 18 to 30 in good health.

The CDR3 DNA reads TGTGCCAGCAGCTCGAGAACCCTAGCGAGACGCCAAGAGACCCAGTACTTC. Amino acid sequence: CASSSRTLARRQETQYF. This chain uses TRBV7-2 with TRBJ2-5, with D possibly matching TRBD2 (6 bases). CDR1 is SGHTA, CDR2 FQGNSA, per germline. The CDR3 sequence is 17 residues long. V dropped 4 bases and J dropped 1 base, with 19 bases sitting between them.